This TCR beta chain was found in a study of CD8 T cells in Susac syndrome. Reverse transcription of 0.5 to 1 ug RNA used random hexamers. TCRdb analysed the immunoSEQ multiplex PCR reads with MiXCR anew, one entry per CDR3 protein. The sample records about 76,000 distinct CDR3 sequences, 91% being singletons. TCR beta from blood CD8+ and CD4+ T cells was sequenced. Negative isolation yielded CD4+ and CD8+ T cells, and FACS enriched TEMRA cells. This TCR was recovered from a human donor with multiple sclerosis. Source material: CD8+ T cells from PBMCs.

CDR3 amino acids: CASRSDSANQPQHF. Written as DNA, the CDR3 is TGTGCCAGCAGGTCGGACAGTGCCAATCAGCCCCAGCATTTT. V is TRBV12-3 or TRBV12-4 and J is TRBJ1-5; weak D call: TRBD1 (6 bases). The CDR3 sequence is 14 residues long. V lost 6 bases and J 3 bases, leaving 12 bases between the germline ends.